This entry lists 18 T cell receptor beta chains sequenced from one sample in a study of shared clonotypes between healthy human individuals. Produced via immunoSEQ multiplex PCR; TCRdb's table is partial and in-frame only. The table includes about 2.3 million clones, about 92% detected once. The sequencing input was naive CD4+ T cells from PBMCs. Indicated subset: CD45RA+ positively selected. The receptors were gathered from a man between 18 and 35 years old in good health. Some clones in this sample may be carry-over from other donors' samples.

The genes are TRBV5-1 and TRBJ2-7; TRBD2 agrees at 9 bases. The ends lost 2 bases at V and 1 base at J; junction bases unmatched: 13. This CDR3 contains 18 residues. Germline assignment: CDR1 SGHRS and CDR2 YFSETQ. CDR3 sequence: CASSFGSGGRAFSYEQYF. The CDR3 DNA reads TGCGCCAGCAGCTTCGGGTCTGGCGGGAGGGCCTTTTCCTACGAGCAGTACTTC.

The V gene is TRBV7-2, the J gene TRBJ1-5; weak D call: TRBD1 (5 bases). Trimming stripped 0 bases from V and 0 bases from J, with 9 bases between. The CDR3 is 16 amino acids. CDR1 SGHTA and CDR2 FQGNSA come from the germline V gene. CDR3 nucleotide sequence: TGTGCCAGCAGCTTAGCGGGGGTCTATAGCAATCAGCCCCAGCATTTT. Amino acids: CASSLAGVYSNQPQHF.

The CDR3 is CASSPTSGRRNTIYF. The CDR3 region has the DNA TGTGCCAGCTCACCTACGTCCGGGAGACGAAACACCATATATTTT. The genes are TRBV18 and TRBJ1-3, with unresolved D. The CDR3 is 15 residues long. Trimming took 3 bases from V and 5 from J, leaving 14 bases between them. CDR1 is KGHSH, CDR2 LQKENI, per germline.

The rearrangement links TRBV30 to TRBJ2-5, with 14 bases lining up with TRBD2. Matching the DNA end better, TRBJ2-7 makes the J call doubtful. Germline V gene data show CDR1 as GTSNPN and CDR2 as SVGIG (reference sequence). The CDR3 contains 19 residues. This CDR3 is CAWSGTGLAGVGVYYEQYF. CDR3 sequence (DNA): TGTGCCTGGAGCGGTACGGGACTAGCGGGAGTAGGGGTATACTACGAGCAGTACTTC.

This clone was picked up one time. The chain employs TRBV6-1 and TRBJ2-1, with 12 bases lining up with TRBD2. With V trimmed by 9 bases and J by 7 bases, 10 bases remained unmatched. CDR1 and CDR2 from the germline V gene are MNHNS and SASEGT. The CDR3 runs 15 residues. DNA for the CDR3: TGTGCCAGGCTAGCGGGAGGGCCATCGGGGAATGAGCAGTTCTTC. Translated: CARLAGGPSGNEQFF.

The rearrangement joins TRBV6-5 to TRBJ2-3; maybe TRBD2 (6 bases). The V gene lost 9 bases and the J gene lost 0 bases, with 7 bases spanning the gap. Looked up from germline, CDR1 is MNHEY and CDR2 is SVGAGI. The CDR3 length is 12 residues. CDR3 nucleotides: TGTGCCAGTGGGACTAGCACAGATACGCAGTATTTT. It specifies CASGTSTDTQYF.

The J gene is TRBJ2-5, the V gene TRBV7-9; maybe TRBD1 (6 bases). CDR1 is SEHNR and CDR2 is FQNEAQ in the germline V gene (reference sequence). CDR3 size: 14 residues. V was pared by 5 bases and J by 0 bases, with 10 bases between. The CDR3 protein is CASSRQAYQETQYF. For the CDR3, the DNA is TGTGCCAGCAGCAGACAGGCGTACCAAGAGACCCAGTACTTC.

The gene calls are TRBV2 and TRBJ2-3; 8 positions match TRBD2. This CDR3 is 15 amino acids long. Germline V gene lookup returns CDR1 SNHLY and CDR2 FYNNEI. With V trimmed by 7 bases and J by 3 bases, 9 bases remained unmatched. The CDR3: CASKETAGVTDTQYF. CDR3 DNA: TGTGCCAGCAAGGAAACAGCGGGAGTAACAGATACGCAGTATTTT.

CDR3 in amino acids: CASSEEHQGPDTQYF. CDR3 in DNA: TGTGCCAGCAGTGAAGAGCACCAGGGTCCCGATACGCAGTATTTT. The rearrangement uses TRBV6-1 and TRBJ2-3, with a weak D call TRBD1 (5 bases). This CDR3 contains 15 residues. The germline V and J ends were trimmed by 1 base and 6 bases, with 14 bases remaining between them. Germline-derived CDR1 and CDR2 are MNHNS and SASEGT.

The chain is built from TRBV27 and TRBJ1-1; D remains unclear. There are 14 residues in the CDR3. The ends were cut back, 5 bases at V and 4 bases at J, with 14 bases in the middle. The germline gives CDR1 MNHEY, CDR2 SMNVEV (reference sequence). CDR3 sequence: CASSAKSWGTEAFF. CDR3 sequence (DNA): TGTGCCAGCAGTGCTAAATCATGGGGCACTGAAGCTTTCTTT.

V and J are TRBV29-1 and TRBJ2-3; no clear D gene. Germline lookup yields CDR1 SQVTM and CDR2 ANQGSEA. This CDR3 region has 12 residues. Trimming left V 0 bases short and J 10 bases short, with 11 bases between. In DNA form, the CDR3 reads TGCAGCGTTGAAGATAGAGGACCGGCGCAGTATTTT. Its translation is CSVEDRGPAQYF.

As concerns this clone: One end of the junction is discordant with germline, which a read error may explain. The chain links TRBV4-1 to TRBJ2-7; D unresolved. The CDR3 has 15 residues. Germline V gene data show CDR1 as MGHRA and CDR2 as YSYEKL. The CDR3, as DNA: TGCGCCAGCAGCCAAGGACACCCTGGCGCCTACGCGCAGTACTTC. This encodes CASSQGHPGAYAQYF.

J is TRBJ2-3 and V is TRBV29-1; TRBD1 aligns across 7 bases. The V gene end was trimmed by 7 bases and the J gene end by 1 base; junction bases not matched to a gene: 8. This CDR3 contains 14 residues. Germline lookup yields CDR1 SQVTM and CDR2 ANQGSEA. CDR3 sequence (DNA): TGCAGCGGAGGGAGACAGGGAGGCACAGATACGCAGTATTTT. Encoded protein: CSGGRQGGTDTQYF.

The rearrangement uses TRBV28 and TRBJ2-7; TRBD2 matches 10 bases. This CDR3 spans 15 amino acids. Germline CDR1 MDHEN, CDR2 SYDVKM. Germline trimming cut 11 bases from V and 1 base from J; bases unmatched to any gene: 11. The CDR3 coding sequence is TGTGCCGCCGGGACACTAGCGGGATTTTCCTACGAGCAGTACTTC. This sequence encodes CAAGTLAGFSYEQYF.

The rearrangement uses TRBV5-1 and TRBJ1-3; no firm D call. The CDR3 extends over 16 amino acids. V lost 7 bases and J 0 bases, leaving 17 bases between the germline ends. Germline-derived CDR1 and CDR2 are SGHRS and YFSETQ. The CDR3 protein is CASALGTPRSGNTIYF. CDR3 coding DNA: TGCGCCAGCGCACTGGGAACACCTCGCTCTGGAAACACCATATATTTT. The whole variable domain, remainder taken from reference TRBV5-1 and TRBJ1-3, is KAGVTQTPRYLIKTRGQQVTLSCSPISGHRSVSWYQQTPGQGLQFLFEYFSETQRNKGNFPGRFSGRQFSNSRSEMNVSTLELGDSALYLCASALGTPRSGNTIYFGEGSWLTVV.

The CDR3 reads CASSAGRVSYEQYF. The CDR3 DNA sequence: TGTGCCAGCAGCGCAGGCAGGGTCTCCTACGAGCAGTACTTC. V usage is TRBV2 and J usage is TRBJ2-7; tentatively, D is TRBD1 (5 bases). This CDR3 has 14 amino acids. Trimming took 6 bases from V and 0 from J, leaving 12 bases between them. CDR1 is SNHLY, CDR2 FYNNEI, per germline.

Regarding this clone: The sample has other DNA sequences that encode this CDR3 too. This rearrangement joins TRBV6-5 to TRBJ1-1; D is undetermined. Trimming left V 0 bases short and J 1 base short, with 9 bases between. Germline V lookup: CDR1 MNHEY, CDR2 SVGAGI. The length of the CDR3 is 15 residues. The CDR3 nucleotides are TGTGCCAGCAGTTACTCGATTGCAGGGAACACTGAAGCTTTCTTT. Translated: CASSYSIAGNTEAFF.

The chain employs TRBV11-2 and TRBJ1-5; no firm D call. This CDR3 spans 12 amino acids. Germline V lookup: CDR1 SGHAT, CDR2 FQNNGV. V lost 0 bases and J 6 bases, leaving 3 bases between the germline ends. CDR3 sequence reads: CASSLDSQPQHF. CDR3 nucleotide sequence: TGTGCCAGCAGCTTAGATTCTCAGCCCCAGCATTTT.